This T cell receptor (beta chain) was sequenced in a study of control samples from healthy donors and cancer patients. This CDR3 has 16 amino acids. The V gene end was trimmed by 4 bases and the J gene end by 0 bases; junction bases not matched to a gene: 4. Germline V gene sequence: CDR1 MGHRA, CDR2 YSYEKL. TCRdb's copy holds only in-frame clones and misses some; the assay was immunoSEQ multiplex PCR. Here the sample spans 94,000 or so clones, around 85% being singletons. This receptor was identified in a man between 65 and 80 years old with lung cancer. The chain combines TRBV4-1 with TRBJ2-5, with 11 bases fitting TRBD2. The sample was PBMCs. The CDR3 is CASSLSSGGYQETQYF. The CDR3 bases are TGCGCCAGCAGCCTGTCTAGCGGGGGGTACCAAGAGACCCAGTACTTC.